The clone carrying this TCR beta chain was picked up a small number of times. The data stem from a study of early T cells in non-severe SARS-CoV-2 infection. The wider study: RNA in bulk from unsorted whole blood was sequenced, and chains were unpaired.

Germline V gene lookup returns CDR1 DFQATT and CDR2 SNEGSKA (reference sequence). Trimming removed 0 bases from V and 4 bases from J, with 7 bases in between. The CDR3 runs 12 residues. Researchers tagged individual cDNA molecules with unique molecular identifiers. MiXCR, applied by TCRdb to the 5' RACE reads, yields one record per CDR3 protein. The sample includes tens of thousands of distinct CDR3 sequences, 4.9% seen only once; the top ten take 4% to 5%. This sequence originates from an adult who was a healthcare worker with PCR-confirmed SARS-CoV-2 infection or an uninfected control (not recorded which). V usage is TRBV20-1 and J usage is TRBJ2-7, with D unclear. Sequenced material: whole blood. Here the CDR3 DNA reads TGCAGTGCTAGAGATCCGGCATACGAGCAGTACTTC. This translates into CSARDPAYEQYF.